This T cell receptor (beta chain) was sequenced during a study of CD8+ T cells in alopecia areata. Sample treatment: oral pan-JAK inhibitor, 5-10 mg twice daily. This clone was observed a single time. The antigen remains undetermined. cDNA prepared by RNA extraction and subsequent reverse transcription served as the template for sequencing. TCRdb's table, derived via immunoSEQ multiplex PCR, lists solely in-frame clones and lacks some. This sample has fewer than 150,000 clones; roughly 56% occur once, and the top ten carry roughly 3.5%. Notes on the study in general: Lesional scalp, especially alopecia totalis/universalis, showed higher clonality than normal scalp. Clonality in the scalp and expanded CD8+ clones ranked among the top 100 were significantly decreased by tofacitinib.

V gave up 6 bases and J gave up 0 bases, with 14 bases separating them. The V gene's germline CDR1 is SNHLY and CDR2 FYNNEI. The CDR3 sequence is 16 residues long. The rearrangement uses TRBV2 and TRBJ2-2, with a possible D match to TRBD2 (6 bases). The clonotype was recovered from a human donor with alopecia areata. This material consisted of CD4+ T cells sorted from blood, taken at week 24, from a patient treated with tofacitinib. CDR3 DNA sequence: TGTGCCAGCAGCCTCGCGGGGCCATCGAACACCGGGGAGCTGTTTTTT. This codes for CASSLAGPSNTGELFF.